A selection of T cell receptor beta chains follows, all from one sample in a study of blood T cell repertoires in COVID-19. Profiling relied on immunoSEQ multiplex PCR, and the TCRdb table lists in-frame clones only, not all of them. The table lists about 130,000 clones, approximately 85% of them singletons, with just over 6.5% in the top ten. What was sequenced was peripheral blood. These receptors were collected from a man older than 75 with active or convalescent COVID-19. Both conserved end residues are trimmed from each CDR3.

j_call v_call cdr3_aa
TRBJ1-1 TRBV7-3 ASSKYGTGGSIHQAF
TRBJ2-7 TRBV28 ASSENLSRGGEQY
TRBJ2-1 TRBV7-9 ASGGRGYEQF
TRBJ2-7 TRBV6-5 ASLSYEQY
TRBJ2-5 TRBV7-3 ASSPYGRGGRETQY
TRBJ1-5 TRBV24-1 ATSEQGFGQPQH
TRBJ2-2 TRBV19 ASAAGTGYTGELF
TRBJ2-6 TRBV11-2 ASQRSGANVLT
TRBJ1-1 TRBV6-5 ASSSPRGRGGTEAF
TRBJ2-7 TRBV20-1 SARSAYEQY
TRBJ1-1 TRBV7-6 ASSLGQALNTEAF
TRBJ2-2 TRBV19 ASSISPFSGQGATGELF
TRBJ1-6 TRBV4-3 ASSQDNRGTNSPLH
TRBJ2-6 TRBV9 ASSPKGAVSSGANVLT
TRBJ1-1 TRBV11-2 ASSAGQAMNTEAF
TRBJ2-2 TRBV10-3 AITLGGNTGELF